Below, one TCR beta chain is given with its context. No cognate antigen has been identified for it. A much larger clonotype is one base distant, so this may be a read error. Preparation of the library involved 5' RACE. Sequenced on an Illumina HiSeq 2500. A second about 7 to 11 cycle PCR used a sample-barcoded 5' primer and a J-beta primer mix. A template-switch 5' adaptor carrying 12 random nucleotides introduced a unique molecular identifier onto each TCR beta cDNA molecule. At least 2.5 million CDR3-containing paired-end reads were obtained from each sample. First-strand cDNA synthesis was performed from all RNA using the Mint cDNA synthesis kit, with priming by a TRBC-specific oligonucleotide. After uracil-DNA glycosylase treatment, a first 18-cycle PCR used universal primers M1SS and BC2_uni_R on all cDNA. The original pipeline was this. Normalization of each sample was performed by random selection of 1 million high-quality reads, each carrying a distinct molecular identifier. Reads with shared molecular identifiers were discarded instead of being binned into consensus sequences. CDR3 identification, clonotype clustering and error correction used MiTCR with a Q25 quality threshold and the strictest error-elimination algorithm. A nonparametric unseen species model with Euler transformation was used to estimate lower-bound total TCR beta diversity. TCRdb handled the public reads itself, with Q25 trimming in fastp and clone calling in MiXCR, and kept productive beta chains. Each CDR3 protein gets just one entry, which takes the most common genes and DNA from the rows behind it. What appears here as the V and J calls and clone size reflects TCRdb's work, not the paper's. Here the sample has about 930,000 distinct CDR3 sequences; about 27% occur a single time. Roughly 10% of the sample comes from the top ten.

This record belongs to a study of blood T cells in healthy people across ages (dated by TCRdb to between 2015 and 2016). With respect to the entire study: In model experiments, template switching captured about one uniquely barcoded TCR beta cDNA molecule for every two T cells. Age-related changes in TCR beta repertoire diversity were measured in the study by deep sequencing normalized with unique cDNA molecular identifiers. Four age groups were formed from the donors: young (average approximately 15 years), middle-aged (roughly 38), aged (roughly 56) and long-lived (82). Two additional independent replicas of 1 million unique cDNA reads from the same blood draw were analyzed for two donors (one aged 18 to 30 and one aged 80 or older). Overall results and qualifications from the work: Because donor CMV infection status was unknown, age-related changes in expanded clonotypes were potentially confounded. The percentage of naive T cells measured by flow cytometry correlated strongly with observed TCR beta diversity. Total diversity estimates from one million sequenced T cells were considered lower bounds and underestimates. As age increased, observed TCR beta diversity per million T cells dropped in a roughly linear way, and a significant reduction was already evident by age 40. Because profiling used bulk unsorted PBMCs, naive and antigen-experienced compartments could not be compared conclusively. Compared with the aged group, more naive CD4+ T cells, fewer expanded clones and increased TCR diversity were shown by the long-lived group, suggesting age selection.

Systemically healthy Caucasian individuals from Russia, 39 in total and aged roughly 6 to 95 years, were included as donors. Ten milliliters of peripheral blood were drawn from each donor into EDTA-treated Vacutainer tubes. Ficoll-Paque density-gradient centrifugation was used to isolate PBMCs, with at least 6.5 million obtained per sample. Trizol reagent was used to extract total RNA from PBMCs, with at least 5.5 micrograms per sample. For every donor, an aliquot of PBMCs went through flow cytometry to measure the percentages of naive CD45RAhigh/CD27high T cells. There are 17 amino acids in the CDR3, from cysteine to phenylalanine inclusive. Just CDR3 DNA is preserved here, 51 bases in frame from base 1. CDR1 and CDR2, looked up from the germline V gene, are KGHSH and LQKENI. The trim is 2 bases for V and 7 bases for J, with a gap of 23 bases between the germline ends. The same sample was also studied in work on T cells of mothers and their children. From that second study: Nine systemically healthy Caucasian individuals, comprising three mothers and their six children, were included as donors. cDNA synthesis used all of the extracted RNA, with roughly 1.6 ug of RNA in each 15 ul reaction. In the second PCR, sample barcodes and 2-4 random nucleotides were introduced via the M1S primer. Over 8 million TCR beta CDR3 reads were obtained for each mother, and millions of reads were obtained for each child. Thymic selection shapes the output of TCR recombination in a similar way in related and unrelated pairs, and inherited differences have a minor effect. Normalized repertoire overlap was always slightly but never significantly higher in related than unrelated mother-child pairs. With a sensitivity of approximately 92 clones per million clonotypes, no persistent microchimeric T cell clones were detected. The study used deep NGS to compare TCR beta repertoires of mothers and children, seeking features distinguishing related mother-child pairs from unrelated individuals. Mothers averaged approximately 40 +/- 4 years of age and children averaged around 11 +/- 4 years. After adapter ligation was performed with NEBNext reagents, the libraries were sequenced on an Illumina HiSeq 2000 with 100+100 nt paired-end reads. To avoid cross-contamination, the mother libraries and the child libraries were prepared a month apart and sequenced in separate runs. Each donor had between about 500,000 and 2,100,000 distinct TCR beta clonotypes identified. Naive TCR beta clonotypes were estimated from low-frequency clonotypes matched to each donor's FACS-determined naive share, without sorting.

This TCR derives from a woman in her forties in good health. Source material: blood. Recombination joined TRBV18 with TRBJ1-2; there is no confident call for the D gene. DNA sequence: TGTGCCAGCTCACCAAGCGGGCAGGACCGCAAGGGAGGTGGCTACACCTTC. It specifies CASSPSGQDRKGGGYTF.